This T cell receptor beta chain was recovered during a study of T cells in Graves' hyperthyroidism and ophthalmopathy. Amplification of TCR beta CDR3 regions used RNA as the template. The HTBI primer set was used in a first-round RT-PCR of the TCR CDR3. One entry per CDR3 protein results from TCRdb running MiXCR on the multiplex PCR reads. Counted here are 250,000 to 300,000 distinct CDR3 sequences, around 15% occurring once; the ten biggest clones make up 7.9%. This clonotype was observed at least ten times. Deletions cut 3 bases from V and 6 bases from J, with 12 bases between. Germline CDR1 and CDR2: PRHDT and FYEKMQ (reference sequence). The CDR3 has 13 amino acids.

The clonotype was recovered from a woman aged 40 to 55 with Graves' hyperthyroidism. The J gene is TRBJ2-7, the V gene TRBV13; possible D gene TRBD2, 6 bases. Sequenced input: blood. In DNA form, the CDR3 reads TGTGCCAGCAGCTTTGGAGGGTCGGTCGAGCAGTACTTC. This gives the protein CASSFGGSVEQYF.